This TCR beta chain is from a study of T cell repertoires in cytomegalovirus infection. As for the study in general: Public TCR beta signature analysis indicated the presence of both CMV infection and matching HLA type. The study's findings and limits: Public TCR beta family frequency separated CMV-and-HLA carriers, including in an independent cohort.

One entry per CDR3 protein, called by TCRdb with MiXCR from the reads. Of about 900,000 distinct CDR3 sequences detected, about a third appear once; the ten largest clones hold around an eighth. This clonotype came up many times. Its antigen remains unidentified. CDR1 SGHTA and CDR2 FQGTGA come from the germline V gene. Trimming cost V 0 bases and J 7 bases, with 13 bases left between them. This CDR3 has 15 residues. The rearrangement links TRBV7-3 to TRBJ1-5; D may be TRBD1 (5 bases). The source material was cultured CD8+ T cells from PBMCs, sampled from culture after CMV antigen stimulation. This clonotype was obtained from a human donor in good health (CMV status not recorded). Some clones in this sample may be carry-over from other donors' samples. The CDR3 nucleotides read TGTGCCAGCAGCTTAACGGTCCAGGGCCCGCAGCCCCAGCATTTT. This gives the protein CASSLTVQGPQPQHF.